This TCR beta chain was recorded in a study of CXCR3-negative and CXCR3-positive naive CD8 T cells. Study conclusions and caveats: CXCR3-positive naive cells had more hydrophobic TRB CDR3s than CXCR3-negative naive cells.

With respect to this clonotype: Its antigen remains unknown.

cDNA libraries for TRB were generated by 5' RACE incorporating UMI labels. TCRdb reprocessed the 5' RACE reads, keeping one entry per CDR3 protein, no DNA. This repertoire includes some 130,000 distinct CDR3 sequences. This clonotype was obtained from a human donor in good health. Some clones in this sample may be carry-over from other donors' samples. The specimen was naive CXCR3+ CD8+ T cells from blood. Subset meaning: CD45RO-CCR7+CD27+CD95- naive CD8+ T cells expressing CXCR3 (TNR3+).

The CDR3 sequence is CSVEDPSTSSYNEQFF. V is TRBV29-1 and J is TRBJ2-1. This CDR3 contains 16 residues. Germline V gene data show CDR1 as SQVTM and CDR2 as ANQGSEA.